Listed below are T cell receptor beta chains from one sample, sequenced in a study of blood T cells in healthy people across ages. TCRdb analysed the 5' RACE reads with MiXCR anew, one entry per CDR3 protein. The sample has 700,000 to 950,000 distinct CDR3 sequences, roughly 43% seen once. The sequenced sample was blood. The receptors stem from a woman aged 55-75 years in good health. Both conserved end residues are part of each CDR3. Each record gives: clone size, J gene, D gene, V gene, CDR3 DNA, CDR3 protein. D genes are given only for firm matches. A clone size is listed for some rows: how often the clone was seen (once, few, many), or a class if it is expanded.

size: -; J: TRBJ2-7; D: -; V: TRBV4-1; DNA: TGCGCCAGCAGCCCCGCGGGTCAGCTCTACGAGCAGTACTTC; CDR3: CASSPAGQLYEQYF
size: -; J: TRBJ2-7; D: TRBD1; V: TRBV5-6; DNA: TGTGCCAGCAGTAAGACAGGGGGCCTCGACGACGAGCAGTACTTC; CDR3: CASSKTGGLDDEQYF
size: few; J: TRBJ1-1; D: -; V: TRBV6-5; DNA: TGTGCCAGCAGTTACCGAGGAGTTACTGAAGCTTTCTTT; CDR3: CASSYRGVTEAFF
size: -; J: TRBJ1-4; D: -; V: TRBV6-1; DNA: TGTGCCAGCAGTGAACGCGGTGTAAATGAAAAACTGTTTTTT; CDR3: CASSERGVNEKLFF
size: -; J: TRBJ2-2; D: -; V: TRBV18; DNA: TGTGCCAGCTCACCACAGCGTCAGACCGGGGAGCTGTTTTTT; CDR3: CASSPQRQTGELFF
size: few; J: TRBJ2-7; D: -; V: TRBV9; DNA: TGTGCCAGCAGCCCCGTGCGGGCTAGCTCCTACGAGCAGTACTTC; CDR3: CASSPVRASSYEQYF
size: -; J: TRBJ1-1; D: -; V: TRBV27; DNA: TGTGCCAGCAGTTTAATCGATGAAGGACAGTCGAACACTGAAGCTTTCTTT; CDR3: CASSLIDEGQSNTEAFF
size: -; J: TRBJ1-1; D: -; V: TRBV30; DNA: TGTGCCTGGAGTGGACAGGCCTTGAACACTGAAGCTTTCTTT; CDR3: CAWSGQALNTEAFF
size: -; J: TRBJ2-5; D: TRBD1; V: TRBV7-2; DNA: TGTGCCAGCAGCTTAAGCATTATTCAGGGCAGGGGGGAGACCCAGTACTTC; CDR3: CASSLSIIQGRGETQYF
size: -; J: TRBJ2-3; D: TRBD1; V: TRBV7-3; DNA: TGTGCCAGCAGCTCACAGGGGGCGGGAACAGATACGCAGTATTTT; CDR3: CASSSQGAGTDTQYF
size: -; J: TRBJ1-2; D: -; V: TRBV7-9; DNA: TGTGCCAGCAGCTTCACGGGAAGTCTTTATGGCTACACCTTC; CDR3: CASSFTGSLYGYTF
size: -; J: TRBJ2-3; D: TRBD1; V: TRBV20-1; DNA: TGCAGTGCTAGCGGGGGGACAGGGAAAAGGTTAGATACGCAGTATTTT; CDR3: CSASGGTGKRLDTQYF
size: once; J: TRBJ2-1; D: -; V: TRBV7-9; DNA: TGTGCCAGCAGCGTAGTGGTCTTGGATGAGCAGTTCTTC; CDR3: CASSVVVLDEQFF
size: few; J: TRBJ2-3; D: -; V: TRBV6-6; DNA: TGTGCCAGCAGTTACACGGGAACTAGCACAGATACGCAGTATTTT; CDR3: CASSYTGTSTDTQYF
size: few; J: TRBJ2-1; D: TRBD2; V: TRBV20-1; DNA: TGCAGTGCTAGAGATTGGGCACTAGCGGGGAGTGAGCAGTTCTTC; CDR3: CSARDWALAGSEQFF
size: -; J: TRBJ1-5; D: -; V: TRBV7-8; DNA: TGTGCCAGCAGCTTAGCCCCGGAGGGTGATCAGCCCCAGCATTTT; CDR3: CASSLAPEGDQPQHF
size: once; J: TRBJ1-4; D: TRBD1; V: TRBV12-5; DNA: TGTGCTAGTGGGTCCACAGGGGGCCGTAATGAAAAACTGTTTTTT; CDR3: CASGSTGGRNEKLFF
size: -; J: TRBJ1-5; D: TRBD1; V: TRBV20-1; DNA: TGCAGTGCTAGTGGGACAGGGGCGGGCAATCAGCCCCAGCATTTT; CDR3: CSASGTGAGNQPQHF
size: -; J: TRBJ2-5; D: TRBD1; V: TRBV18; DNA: TGTGCCAGCTCACGAAGCTTACGGACAGGGGGAGAGACCCAGTACTTC; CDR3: CASSRSLRTGGETQYF
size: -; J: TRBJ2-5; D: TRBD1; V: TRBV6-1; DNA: TGTGCCAGCAGGGAAGGGGGCGGCGGGCCAGAGACCCAGTACTTC; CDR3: CASREGGGGPETQYF
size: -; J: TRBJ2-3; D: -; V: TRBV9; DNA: TGTGCCAGCAGCGTAGAACAAGGGGCGCAGGCAGATACGCAGTATTTT; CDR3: CASSVEQGAQADTQYF
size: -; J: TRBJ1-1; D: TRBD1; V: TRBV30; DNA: TGTGCCTGGGGACAGGGCCAAGCTTTCTTT; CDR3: CAWGQGQAFF
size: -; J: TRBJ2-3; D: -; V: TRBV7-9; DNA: TGTGCCAGCAGCTTGGGGATGTCGGACTCTAGCACAGATACGCAGTATTTT; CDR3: CASSLGMSDSSTDTQYF
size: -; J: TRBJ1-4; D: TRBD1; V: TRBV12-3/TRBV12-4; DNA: TGTGCCAGCAGTCCGCGGACAGGGGGTGAAAAACTGTTTTTT; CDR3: CASSPRTGGEKLFF
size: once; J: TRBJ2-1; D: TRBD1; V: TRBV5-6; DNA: TGTGCCAGCACCCAGACAGGGGGCTCCTACAATGAGCAGTTCTTC; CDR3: CASTQTGGSYNEQFF
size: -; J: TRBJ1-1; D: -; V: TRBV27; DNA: TGTGCCAGCAGTTTGTACAGGGATACTGGAGTTGAAGCTTTCTTT; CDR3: CASSLYRDTGVEAFF
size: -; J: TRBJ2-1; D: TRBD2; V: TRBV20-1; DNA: TGCAGTGCTAGAGATCTAGCGGGAGGTATCTACAATGAGCAGTTCTTC; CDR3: CSARDLAGGIYNEQFF
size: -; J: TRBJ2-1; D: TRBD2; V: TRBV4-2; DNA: TGTGCCAGCAGCCAAGATGAATTCGCGGGAGGCCGCGCTTGGGAGCAGTTCTTC; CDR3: CASSQDEFAGGRAWEQFF
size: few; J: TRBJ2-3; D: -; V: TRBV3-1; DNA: TGTGCCAGCAGCCAAGATTTCGCCACAGATACGCAGTATTTT; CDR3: CASSQDFATDTQYF
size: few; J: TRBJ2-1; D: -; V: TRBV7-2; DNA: TGTGCCAGCAGTCGCAACTTACCGGCCTACAATGAGCAGTTCTTC; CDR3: CASSRNLPAYNEQFF
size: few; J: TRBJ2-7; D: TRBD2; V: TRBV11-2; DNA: TGTGCCAGCAGCTTCATAGCGGGAGGCACCTACGAGCAGTACTTC; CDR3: CASSFIAGGTYEQYF
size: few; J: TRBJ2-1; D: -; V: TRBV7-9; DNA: TGTGCCAGCAGCTTCATCAGCGGATACTGGGGTAATGAGCAGTTCTTC; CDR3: CASSFISGYWGNEQFF
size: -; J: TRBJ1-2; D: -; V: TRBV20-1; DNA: TGCAGTGCTAGGGGCCAGGCGTCAAGCCTTAACTATGGCTACACCTTC; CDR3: CSARGQASSLNYGYTF
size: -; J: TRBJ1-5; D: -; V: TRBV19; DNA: TGTGCCAGTAAGGTCTGGGTGTCGGGTCAGCCCCAGCATTTT; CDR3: CASKVWVSGQPQHF
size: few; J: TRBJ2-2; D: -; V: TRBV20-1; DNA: TGCAGTGCTAGGAGCCAGGGGTCCACCGGGGAGCTGTTTTTT; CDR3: CSARSQGSTGELFF
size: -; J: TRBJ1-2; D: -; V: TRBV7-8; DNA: TGTGCCAGCAGCTTAGGCAGACTTGTGGGTGGCTACACCTTC; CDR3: CASSLGRLVGGYTF
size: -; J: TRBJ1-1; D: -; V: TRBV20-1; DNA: TGCAGTGCCAAAGCGCTAAGCGGGCAAAAGAGGGAAGCTTTCTTT; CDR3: CSAKALSGQKREAFF
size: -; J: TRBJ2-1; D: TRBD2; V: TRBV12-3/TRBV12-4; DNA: TGTGCCAGCAGCCACGGACTAGCGGCCACATTAAGCTCCTACAATGAGCAGTTCTTC; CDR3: CASSHGLAATLSSYNEQFF
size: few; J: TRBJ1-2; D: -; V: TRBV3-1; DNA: TGTGCCAGCAGCCAAGCGGAACTCTACTATGGCTACACCTTC; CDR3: CASSQAELYYGYTF
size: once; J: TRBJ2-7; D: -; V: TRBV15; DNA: TGTGCCACCAGCAGAGATGTGTCAGGAGTCAGCTACGAGCAGTACTTC; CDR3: CATSRDVSGVSYEQYF
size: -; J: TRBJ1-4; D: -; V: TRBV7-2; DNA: TGTGCCAGCAGCATAGGGCTTGAACAGCAAGGAAAACTGTTTTTT; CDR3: CASSIGLEQQGKLFF
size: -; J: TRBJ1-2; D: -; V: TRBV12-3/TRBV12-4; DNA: TGTGCCAGCAGTTTTAGGGTCGGCTACACCTTC; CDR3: CASSFRVGYTF
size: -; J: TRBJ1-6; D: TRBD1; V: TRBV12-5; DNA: TGTGCTAGTGCTCCAGGACAGGGCGGATCACCCCTCCACTTT; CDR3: CASAPGQGGSPLHF
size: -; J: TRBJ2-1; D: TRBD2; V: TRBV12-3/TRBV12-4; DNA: TGTGCCAGCAGTGGCCTTTTCGCGGGAGGAAACAATGAGCAGTTCTTC; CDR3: CASSGLFAGGNNEQFF
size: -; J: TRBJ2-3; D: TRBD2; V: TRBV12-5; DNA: TGTGCTAGTGGGTCCATAGCGGGGGCTAGCACAGATACGCAGTATTTT; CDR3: CASGSIAGASTDTQYF
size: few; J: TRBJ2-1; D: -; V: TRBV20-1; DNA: TGCAGTCAAGAGGGACTCTACTCCTACAATGAGCAGTTCTTC; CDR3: CSQEGLYSYNEQFF
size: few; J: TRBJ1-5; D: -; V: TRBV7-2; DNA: TGTGCCAGCAGCCCCGGGACCCACCGGGATCAGCCCCAGCATTTT; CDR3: CASSPGTHRDQPQHF
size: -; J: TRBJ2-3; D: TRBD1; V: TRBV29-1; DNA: TGCAGCGCCTCTTTGTGGACAGGGGGCACAGATACGCAGTATTTT; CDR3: CSASLWTGGTDTQYF
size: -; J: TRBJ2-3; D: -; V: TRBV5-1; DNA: TGCGCCAGCAGCTTTGGTCCGGCGGGGCAAACAGAGACGCAGTATTTT; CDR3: CASSFGPAGQTETQYF
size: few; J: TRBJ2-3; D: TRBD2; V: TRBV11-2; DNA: TGTGCCAGCAGCTCCCAATTTGATCTAGCGGGAACCACAGATACGCAGTATTTT; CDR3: CASSSQFDLAGTTDTQYF
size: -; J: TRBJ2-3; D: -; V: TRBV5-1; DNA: TGCGCCAGCAGCTTGGCGGGCAGGCCAGGCACAGATACGCAGTATTTT; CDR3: CASSLAGRPGTDTQYF
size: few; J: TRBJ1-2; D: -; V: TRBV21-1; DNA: TGTGCCAGCAGCAAAGCGCGGAGGGGTGGCTACACCTTC; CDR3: CASSKARRGGYTF
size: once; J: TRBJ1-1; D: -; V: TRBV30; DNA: TGTGCCTGCACTCAGGCAGGGCGCTACACTGAAGCTTTCTTT; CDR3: CACTQAGRYTEAFF
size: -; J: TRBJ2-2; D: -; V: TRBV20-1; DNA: TGCAGTGCTAAACTAGGTAGTACCGGGGAGCTGTTTTTT; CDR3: CSAKLGSTGELFF